This T cell receptor (beta chain) was found in a study of blood T cell repertoires in COVID-19. At the level of the study: COVID-19 samples, acute and convalescent, were from the United States, Italy and Spain.

Germline V gene data show CDR1 as LNHDA and CDR2 as SQIVND (reference sequence). This CDR3 spans 11 amino acids. V dropped 5 bases and J dropped 13 bases, with 11 bases sitting between them. Data came from immunoSEQ multiplex PCR; TCRdb stores just in-frame clones and leaves some out. The repertoire holds tens of thousands of clones, with 84% as singletons. Sequencing was done on a sample of peripheral blood. The receptor was isolated from a man aged 45-65 years with acute or convalescent COVID-19. The chain recombines TRBV19 with TRBJ1-4; unclear D gene. CDR3 nucleotide sequence: TGTGCCAGTAGTGGAGGGATAACACTGTTTTTT. This codes for CASSGGITLFF. The full variable domain, with the rest looked up from reference TRBV19 and TRBJ1-4, is DGGITQSPKYLFRKEGQNVTLSCEQNLNHDAMYWYRQDPGQGLRLIYYSQIVNDFQKGDIAEGYSVSREKKESFPLTVTSAQKNPTAFYLCASSGGITLFFGSGTQLSVL.